This is a list of T cell receptor beta chains from one sample in a study of blood T cells in healthy people across ages. TCRdb reprocessed the 5' RACE reads via MiXCR and lists one record per CDR3 protein. The sample yields 1.5 million to 2 million distinct CDR3 sequences, almost 35% seen once. The source material was blood. These receptor sequences come from a young woman in good health. CDR3s include the opening cysteine and the closing phenylalanine or tryptophan. D genes are given only for firm matches. Expanded clones are given a class, and other clones once, few, many or no size at all.

d_call	v_call	j_call	clone_size	cdr3_aa	cdr3_nt
.	TRBV27	TRBJ2-7	once	CASSLRFPTYEQYF	TGTGCCAGCAGTTTACGGTTTCCCACCTACGAGCAGTACTTC
TRBD1	TRBV28	TRBJ2-5	few	CASSFFRGSQETQYF	TGTGCCAGCAGTTTTTTCAGGGGGTCACAAGAGACCCAGTACTTC
.	TRBV20-1	TRBJ1-1	few	CSARDRQGWTEAFF	TGCAGTGCTAGAGACAGGCAGGGATGGACTGAAGCTTTCTTT
TRBD2	TRBV20-1	TRBJ2-1	.	CSGCPSGLYNEQFF	TGCAGTGGGTGCCCTAGCGGGCTCTACAATGAGCAGTTCTTC
.	TRBV7-3	TRBJ2-3	many	CASSLIRSSTGVDTQYF	TGTGCCAGCAGCTTAATAAGGTCTTCGACCGGGGTTGATACGCAGTATTTT
TRBD2	TRBV12-3/TRBV12-4	TRBJ2-5	many	CASSRAGGETQYF	TGTGCCAGCTCCCGGGCGGGGGGGGAGACCCAGTACTTC
TRBD1	TRBV27	TRBJ1-2	many	CASSLTGTGTYGYTF	TGTGCCAGCAGTTTAACCGGGACAGGCACCTATGGCTACACCTTC
TRBD2	TRBV11-1	TRBJ2-3	few	CASSLAPASGMPDTQYF	TGTGCCAGCAGCTTAGCGCCGGCTAGCGGGATGCCAGATACGCAGTATTTT
.	TRBV4-1	TRBJ2-1	few	CASSYQIRQFF	TGCGCCAGCAGCTACCAGATACGGCAGTTCTTC
TRBD1	TRBV12-3/TRBV12-4	TRBJ1-4	few	CASRVTGVNEKLFF	TGTGCCAGCAGGGTGACAGGGGTTAATGAAAAACTGTTTTTT
.	TRBV10-2	TRBJ2-7	.	CASSDQYRVRSYEQYF	TGCGCCAGCAGTGACCAATACAGGGTTAGGTCCTACGAGCAGTACTTC
.	TRBV20-1	TRBJ2-7	many	CSAGVEQYF	TGCAGTGCTGGGGTCGAGCAGTACTTC
.	TRBV27	TRBJ2-4	.	CASSLTVQGKNIQYF	TGTGCCAGCAGTTTGACGGTTCAAGGCAAAAACATTCAGTACTTC
TRBD2	TRBV5-1	TRBJ2-7	.	CASSSPGLAGEPVYEQYF	TGCGCCAGCAGCTCCCCGGGACTAGCGGGAGAGCCGGTCTACGAGCAGTACTTC
.	TRBV6-5	TRBJ2-5	few	CANPSRVAQYF	TGTGCCAACCCCTCGAGGGTGGCCCAGTACTTC
TRBD2	TRBV20-1	TRBJ2-7	.	CSASFGGGANEQYF	TGCAGTGCTAGTTTTGGCGGGGGGGCGAACGAGCAGTACTTC
TRBD1	TRBV10-3	TRBJ1-5	many	CATWTGQNSNQPQHF	TGTGCCACTTGGACAGGACAGAATAGCAATCAGCCCCAGCATTTT
.	TRBV3-1	TRBJ2-7	.	CASSQYLGEQYF	TGTGCCAGCAGCCAATACTTGGGCGAGCAGTACTTC
.	TRBV7-9	TRBJ2-3	.	CASSGLSSGRRAADTQYF	TGTGCCAGCAGCGGATTGTCATCTGGCAGGAGGGCGGCAGATACGCAGTATTTT
.	TRBV20-1	TRBJ1-1	many	CSARDGTWAYTEAFF	TGCAGTGCTAGAGACGGGACCTGGGCCTACACTGAAGCTTTCTTT
TRBD2	TRBV2	TRBJ2-1	.	CASSVTGTRGINEQFF	TGTGCCAGCAGTGTGACCGGGACTAGAGGTATAAATGAGCAGTTCTTC
.	TRBV4-1	TRBJ2-7	.	CASGIMGVEYEQYF	TGCGCCAGCGGCATAATGGGGGTGGAGTACGAGCAGTACTTC
TRBD1	TRBV18	TRBJ2-1	.	CASSRLTGDAYNEQFF	TGTGCCAGCTCACGGCTGACAGGGGATGCCTACAATGAGCAGTTCTTC
.	TRBV29-1	TRBJ2-1	.	CSVEEGTAFNGQFF	TGCAGCGTTGAGGAGGGGACCGCCTTCAATGGGCAGTTCTTC
TRBD1	TRBV6-1	TRBJ1-5	.	CASSVSGTGRQPQHF	TGTGCCAGCAGTGTCTCCGGGACAGGGCGTCAGCCCCAGCATTTT
.	TRBV12-3/TRBV12-4	TRBJ2-7	few	CASSRSGTDYEQYF	TGTGCCAGCAGTAGAAGCGGTACCGACTACGAGCAGTACTTC
.	TRBV6-6	TRBJ2-5	.	CASSYFGDAGETQYF	TGTGCCAGCAGTTATTTTGGGGACGCGGGAGAGACCCAGTACTTC